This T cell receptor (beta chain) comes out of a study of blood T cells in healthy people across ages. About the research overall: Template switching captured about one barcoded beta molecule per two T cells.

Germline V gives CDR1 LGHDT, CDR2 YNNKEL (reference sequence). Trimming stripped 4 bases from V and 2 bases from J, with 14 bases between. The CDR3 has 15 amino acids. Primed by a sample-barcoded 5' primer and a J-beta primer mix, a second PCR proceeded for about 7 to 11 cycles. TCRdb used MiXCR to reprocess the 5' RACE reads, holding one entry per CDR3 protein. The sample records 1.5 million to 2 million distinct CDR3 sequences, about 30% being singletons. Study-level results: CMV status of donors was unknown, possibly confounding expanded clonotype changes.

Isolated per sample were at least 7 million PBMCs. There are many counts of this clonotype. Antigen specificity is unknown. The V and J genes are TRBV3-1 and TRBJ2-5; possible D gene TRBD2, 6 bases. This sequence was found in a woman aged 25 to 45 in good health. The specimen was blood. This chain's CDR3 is CASSRPRGGQETQYF. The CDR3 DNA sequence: TGTGCCAGCAGCCGGCCCCGGGGAGGTCAAGAGACCCAGTACTTC.